This T cell receptor beta chain emerged from a study of blood T cell repertoires in COVID-19. The wider study: T cells, B-cell-depleted T cells, or PBMCs supplied cDNA or gDNA.

This CDR3 contains 12 residues. V trimming: 6 bases; J trimming: 3 bases; junction bases outside the gene matches: 3. Germline V gene sequence: CDR1 SQVTM, CDR2 ANQGSEA. Authors' data handling: Reference gene primer amplification in the assay estimated nucleated cell counts. Libraries were prepared by immunoSEQ multiplex PCR; TCRdb keeps only in-frame clonotypes and omits some of them. D and trimming were read from the DNA, whereas the V and J calls and clone size are those reported in that table. In the table there are over 200,000 clones, roughly 86% of which are singletons. Sequencing input: peripheral blood. This clonotype was obtained from a woman between 25 and 40 years old who had recovered from COVID-19. This chain joins TRBV29-1 and TRBJ1-1, with TRBD1 matching over 8 bases. CDR3 loop: CSVGQGHTEAFF. The CDR3 region has the DNA TGCAGCGTAGGACAGGGCCACACTGAAGCTTTCTTT.